The source of this TCR beta chain is a study of T cell changes during pregnancy in multiple sclerosis. Data came from immunoSEQ multiplex PCR; TCRdb stores just in-frame clones and leaves some out. Of about 110,000 clones in the sample, roughly nine tenths were seen once. Trimming pared 7 bases from V and 5 bases from J, leaving 20 bases between. This CDR3 is built from 15 residues. The V gene's germline CDR1 is MNHNS and CDR2 SASEGT. This clone showed up just a few times. Here the sequenced sample was peripheral blood, taken after pregnancy. This TCR came from a female donor with multiple sclerosis, enrolled in a pregnancy study. This chain connects TRBV6-1 to TRBJ1-1, with a weak D call TRBD1 (5 bases). CDR3 coding DNA: TGTGCCAGCAAACTCAGTCGGGCGGGGGAAACTGAAGCTTTCTTT. This sequence encodes CASKLSRAGETEAFF.